The subject of this entry is one TCR beta chain. Germline assignment: CDR1 SGHVS and CDR2 FNYEAQ. The CDR3 has 17 residues. V dropped 5 bases and J dropped 2; count of bases not matched to a gene: 12. The sample comes from a study of tumour-infiltrating T cells in Burkitt lymphoma. Overall study: Survival, overall and progression-free, tracked with productive clonality.

Profiled with immunoSEQ multiplex PCR; TCRdb holds only in-frame clones, not every one. Here the sample spans around 14,000 clones, roughly 74% being singletons. The sequenced sample was tumor tissue. The genes are TRBV7-6 and TRBJ1-2; 9 positions match TRBD1. The sequence came from a human donor with diffuse large B-cell lymphoma. CDR3 DNA sequence: TGTGCCAGCAGCCCCAGACTCAACAGGGGGCGCAACTATGGCTACACCTTC. Its protein is CASSPRLNRGRNYGYTF.